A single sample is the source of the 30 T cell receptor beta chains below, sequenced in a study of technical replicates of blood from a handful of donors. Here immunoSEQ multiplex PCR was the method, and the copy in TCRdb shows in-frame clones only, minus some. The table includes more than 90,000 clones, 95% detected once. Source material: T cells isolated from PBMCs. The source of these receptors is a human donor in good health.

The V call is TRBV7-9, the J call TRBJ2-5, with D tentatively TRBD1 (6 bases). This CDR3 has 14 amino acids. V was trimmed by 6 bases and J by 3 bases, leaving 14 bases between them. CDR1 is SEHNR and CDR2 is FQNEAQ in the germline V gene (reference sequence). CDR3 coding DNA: TGTGCCAGCAGACTCGGGACAAGAAAAGAGACCCAGTACTTC. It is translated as CASRLGTRKETQYF.

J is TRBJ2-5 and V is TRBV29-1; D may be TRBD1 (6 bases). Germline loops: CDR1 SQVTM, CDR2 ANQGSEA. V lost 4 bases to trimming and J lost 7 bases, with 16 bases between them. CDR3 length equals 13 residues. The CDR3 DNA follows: TGCAGCGTTGGGGGCAGGGGTGTCGGGACCCAGTACTTC. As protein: CSVGGRGVGTQYF.

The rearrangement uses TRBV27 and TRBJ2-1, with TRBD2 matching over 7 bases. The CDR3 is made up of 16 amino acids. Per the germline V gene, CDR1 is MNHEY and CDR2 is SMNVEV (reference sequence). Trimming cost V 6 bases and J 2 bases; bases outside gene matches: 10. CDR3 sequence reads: CASSQTGGRAYNEQFF. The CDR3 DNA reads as TGTGCCAGCAGCCAAACTGGGGGGAGGGCCTACAATGAGCAGTTCTTC.

CDR3 nucleotides: TGTGCCAGCAGAGCTAAGGGACTAGCGGGGGCGAACACCGGGGAGCTGTTTTTT. It codes for CASRAKGLAGANTGELFF. This chain joins TRBV2 and TRBJ2-2; 14 positions agree with TRBD2. CDR1 is SNHLY, CDR2 FYNNEI, per germline. The J segment lost 0 bases and the V segment lost 6 bases, leaving 6 bases of the junction unmatched. The CDR3 covers 18 residues.

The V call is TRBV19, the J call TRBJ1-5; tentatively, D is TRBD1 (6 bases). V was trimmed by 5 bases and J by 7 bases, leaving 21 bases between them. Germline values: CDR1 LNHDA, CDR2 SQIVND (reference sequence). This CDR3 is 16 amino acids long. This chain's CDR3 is CASSFTGTPMNQPQHF. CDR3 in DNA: TGTGCCAGTAGTTTTACGGGGACACCAATGAACCAGCCCCAGCATTTT. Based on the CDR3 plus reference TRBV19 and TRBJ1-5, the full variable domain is DGGITQSPKYLFRKEGQNVTLSCEQNLNHDAMYWYRQDPGQGLRLIYYSQIVNDFQKGDIAEGYSVSREKKESFPLTVTSAQKNPTAFYLCASSFTGTPMNQPQHFGDGTRLSIL.

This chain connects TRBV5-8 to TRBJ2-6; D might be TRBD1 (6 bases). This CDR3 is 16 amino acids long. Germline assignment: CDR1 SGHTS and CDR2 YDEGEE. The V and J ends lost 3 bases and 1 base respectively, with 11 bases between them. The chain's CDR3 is CASSWGQTSGANVLTF. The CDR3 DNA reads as TGTGCCAGCAGCTGGGGACAAACTTCTGGGGCCAACGTCCTGACTTTC.

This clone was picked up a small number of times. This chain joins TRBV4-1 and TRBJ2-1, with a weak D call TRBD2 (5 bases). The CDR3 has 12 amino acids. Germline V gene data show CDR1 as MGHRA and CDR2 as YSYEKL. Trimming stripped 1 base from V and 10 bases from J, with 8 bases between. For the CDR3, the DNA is TGCGCCAGCAGCCAAGGATGGGAGGAGCAGTTCTTC. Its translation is CASSQGWEEQFF.

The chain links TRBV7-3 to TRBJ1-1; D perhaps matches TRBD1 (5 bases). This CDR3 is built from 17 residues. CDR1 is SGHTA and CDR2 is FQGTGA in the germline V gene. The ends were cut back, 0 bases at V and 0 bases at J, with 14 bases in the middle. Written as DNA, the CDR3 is TGTGCCAGCAGCTTAACGGGGCAGGCCCTCCTGAACACTGAAGCTTTCTTT. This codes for CASSLTGQALLNTEAFF.

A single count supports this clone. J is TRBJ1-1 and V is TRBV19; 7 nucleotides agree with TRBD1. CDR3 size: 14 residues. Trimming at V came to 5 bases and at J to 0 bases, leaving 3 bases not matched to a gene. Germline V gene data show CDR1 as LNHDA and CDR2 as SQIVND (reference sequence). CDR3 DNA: TGTGCCAGTAGTTCCAGGGGGATGAACACTGAAGCTTTCTTT. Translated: CASSSRGMNTEAFF.

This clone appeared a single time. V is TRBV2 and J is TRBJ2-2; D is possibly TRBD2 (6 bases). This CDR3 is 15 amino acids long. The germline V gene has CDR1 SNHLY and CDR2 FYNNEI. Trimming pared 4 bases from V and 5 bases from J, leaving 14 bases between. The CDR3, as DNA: TGTGCCAGCAGTGGGCGTAGCGGTGGAACCGGGGAGCTGTTTTTT. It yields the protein CASSGRSGGTGELFF.

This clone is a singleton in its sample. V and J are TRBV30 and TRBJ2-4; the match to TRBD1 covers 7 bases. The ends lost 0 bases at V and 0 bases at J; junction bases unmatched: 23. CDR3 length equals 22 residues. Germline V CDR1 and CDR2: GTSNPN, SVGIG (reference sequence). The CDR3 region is CAWSVRDVVRQGALLAKNIQYF. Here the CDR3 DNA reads TGTGCCTGGAGTGTACGAGATGTGGTTAGACAGGGAGCCCTTCTAGCCAAAAACATTCAGTACTTC.

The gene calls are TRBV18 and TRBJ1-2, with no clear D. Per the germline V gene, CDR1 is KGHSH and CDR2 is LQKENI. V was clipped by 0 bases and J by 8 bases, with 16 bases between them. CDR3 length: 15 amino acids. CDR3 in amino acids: CASSPPFTERGGYTF. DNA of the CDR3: TGTGCCAGCTCACCACCTTTTACGGAGCGGGGAGGCTACACCTTC.

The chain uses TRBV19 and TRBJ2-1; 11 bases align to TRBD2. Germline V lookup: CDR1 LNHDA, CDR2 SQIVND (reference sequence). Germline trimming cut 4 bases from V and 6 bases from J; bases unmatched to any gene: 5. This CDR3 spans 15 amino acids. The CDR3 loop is CASSTGLAGANEQFF. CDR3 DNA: TGTGCCAGTAGTACTGGACTAGCGGGTGCCAATGAGCAGTTCTTC.

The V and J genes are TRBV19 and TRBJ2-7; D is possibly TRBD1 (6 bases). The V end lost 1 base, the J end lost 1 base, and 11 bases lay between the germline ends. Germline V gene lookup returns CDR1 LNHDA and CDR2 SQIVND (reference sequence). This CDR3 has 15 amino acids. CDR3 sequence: CASSIVPGDSYEQYF. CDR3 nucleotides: TGTGCCAGTAGTATAGTCCCAGGGGATTCCTACGAGCAGTACTTC.

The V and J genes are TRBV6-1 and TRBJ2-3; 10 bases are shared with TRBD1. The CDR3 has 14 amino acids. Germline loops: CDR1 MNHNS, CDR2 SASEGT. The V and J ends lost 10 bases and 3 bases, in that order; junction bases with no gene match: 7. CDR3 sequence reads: CATQDRGLTDTQYF. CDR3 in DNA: TGTGCCACCCAAGACAGGGGGCTTACAGATACGCAGTATTTT.

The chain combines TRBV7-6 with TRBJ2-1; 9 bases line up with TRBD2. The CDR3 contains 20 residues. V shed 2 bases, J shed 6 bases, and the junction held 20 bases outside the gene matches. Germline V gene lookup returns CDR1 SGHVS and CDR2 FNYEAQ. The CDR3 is CASSLQTAAQLAGAVNEQFF. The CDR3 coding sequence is TGTGCCAGCAGCTTACAGACAGCAGCCCAATTAGCGGGAGCTGTCAATGAGCAGTTCTTC.

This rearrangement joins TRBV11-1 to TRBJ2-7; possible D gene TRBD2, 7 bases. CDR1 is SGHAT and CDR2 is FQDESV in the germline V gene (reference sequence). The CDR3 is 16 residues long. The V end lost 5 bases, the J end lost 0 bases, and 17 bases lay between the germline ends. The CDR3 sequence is CASSRGAKGTSYEQYF. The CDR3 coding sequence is TGTGCCAGCAGCCGGGGGGCCAAGGGGACCTCCTACGAGCAGTACTTC.

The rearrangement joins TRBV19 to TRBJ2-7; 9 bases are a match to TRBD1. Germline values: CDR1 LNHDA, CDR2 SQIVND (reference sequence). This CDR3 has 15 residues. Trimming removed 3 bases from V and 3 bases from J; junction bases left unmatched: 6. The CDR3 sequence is CASSIAGTGNYEQYF. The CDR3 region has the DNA TGTGCCAGTAGTATTGCGGGGACAGGGAACTACGAGCAGTACTTC. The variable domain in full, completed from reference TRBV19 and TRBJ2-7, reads DGGITQSPKYLFRKEGQNVTLSCEQNLNHDAMYWYRQDPGQGLRLIYYSQIVNDFQKGDIAEGYSVSREKKESFPLTVTSAQKNPTAFYLCASSIAGTGNYEQYFGPGTRLTVT.

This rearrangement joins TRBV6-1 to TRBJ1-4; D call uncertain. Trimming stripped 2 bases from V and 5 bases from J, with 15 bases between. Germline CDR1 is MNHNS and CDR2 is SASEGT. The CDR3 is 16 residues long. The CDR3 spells CASSEWSGQQNEKLFF. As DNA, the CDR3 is TGTGCCAGCAGTGAATGGAGCGGGCAGCAAAATGAAAAACTGTTTTTT.

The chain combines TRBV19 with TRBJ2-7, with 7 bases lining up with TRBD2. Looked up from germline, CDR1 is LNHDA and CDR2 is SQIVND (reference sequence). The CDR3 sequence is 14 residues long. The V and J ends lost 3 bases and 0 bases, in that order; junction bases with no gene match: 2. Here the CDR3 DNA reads TGTGCCAGTAGTATCGGCGGGGGCTCCTACGAGCAGTACTTC. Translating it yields CASSIGGGSYEQYF.

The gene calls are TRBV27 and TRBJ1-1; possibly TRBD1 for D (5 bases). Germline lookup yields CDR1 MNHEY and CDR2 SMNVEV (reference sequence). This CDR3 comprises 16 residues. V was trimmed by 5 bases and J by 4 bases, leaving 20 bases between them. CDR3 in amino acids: CASSHLQARGITEAFF. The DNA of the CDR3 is TGTGCCAGCAGTCACCTACAGGCTCGTGGGATCACTGAAGCTTTCTTT.

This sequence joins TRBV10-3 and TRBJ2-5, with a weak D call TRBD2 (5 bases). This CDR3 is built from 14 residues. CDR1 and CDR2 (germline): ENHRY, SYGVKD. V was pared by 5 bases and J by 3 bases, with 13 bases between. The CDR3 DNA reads TGTGCCATCAGTCCCGATACTAGTGAAGAGACCCAGTACTTC. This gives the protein CAISPDTSEETQYF.

CDR3 nucleotide sequence: TGTGCCAGCAGCCGCAGCGAGAAAGGTTACGAGCAGTACTTC. As protein: CASSRSEKGYEQYF. J is TRBJ2-7 and V is TRBV5-4; D is unresolved. Germline loops: CDR1 SGHNT, CDR2 YYREEE (reference sequence). The CDR3 extends over 14 amino acids. The V end was cut by 4 bases, the J end by 4 bases, with 15 bases between.

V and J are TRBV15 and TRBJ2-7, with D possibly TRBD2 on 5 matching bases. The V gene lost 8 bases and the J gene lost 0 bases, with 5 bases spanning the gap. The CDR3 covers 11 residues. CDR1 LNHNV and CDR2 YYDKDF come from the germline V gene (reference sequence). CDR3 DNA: TGTGCCACCGGGAGCTCCTACGAGCAGTACTTC. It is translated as CATGSSYEQYF.

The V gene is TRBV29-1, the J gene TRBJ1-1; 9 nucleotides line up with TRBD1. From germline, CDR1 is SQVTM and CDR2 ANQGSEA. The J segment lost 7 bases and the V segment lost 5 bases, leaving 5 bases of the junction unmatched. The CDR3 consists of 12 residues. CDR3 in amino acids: CSVTGGAGEAFF. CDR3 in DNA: TGCAGCGTTACAGGGGGCGCAGGTGAAGCTTTCTTT.

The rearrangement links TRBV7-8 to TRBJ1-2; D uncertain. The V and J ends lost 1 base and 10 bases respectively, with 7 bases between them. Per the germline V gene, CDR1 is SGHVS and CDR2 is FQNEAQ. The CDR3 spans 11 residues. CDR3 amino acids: CASSLGRFYTF. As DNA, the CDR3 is TGTGCCAGCAGCTTAGGGCGGTTCTACACCTTC.

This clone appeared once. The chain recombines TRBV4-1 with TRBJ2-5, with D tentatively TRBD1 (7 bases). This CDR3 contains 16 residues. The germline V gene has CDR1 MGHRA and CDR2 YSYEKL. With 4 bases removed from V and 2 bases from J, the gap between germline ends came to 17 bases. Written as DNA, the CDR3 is TGCGCCAGCAGCCTCCGACAGGGACTCGTGCAAGAGACCCAGTACTTC. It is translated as CASSLRQGLVQETQYF.

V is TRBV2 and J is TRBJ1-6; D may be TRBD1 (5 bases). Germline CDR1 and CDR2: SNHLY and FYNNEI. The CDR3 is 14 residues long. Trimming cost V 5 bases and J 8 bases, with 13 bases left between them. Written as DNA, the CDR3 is TGTGCCAGCAGTCGGGAGGGGTCCTATTCACCCCTCCACTTT. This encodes CASSREGSYSPLHF. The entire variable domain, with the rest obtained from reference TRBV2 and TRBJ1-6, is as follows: EPEVTQTPSHQVTQMGQEVILRCVPISNHLYFYWYRQILGQKVEFLVSFYNNEISEKSEIFDDQFSVERPDGSNFTLKIRSTKLEDSAMYFCASSREGSYSPLHFGNGTRLTVT.

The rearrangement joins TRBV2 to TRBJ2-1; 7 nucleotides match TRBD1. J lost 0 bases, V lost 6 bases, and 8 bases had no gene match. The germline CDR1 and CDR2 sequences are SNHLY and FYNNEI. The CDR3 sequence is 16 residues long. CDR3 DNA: TGTGCCAGCAGCCGACTTGGGGACAGCTCCTACAATGAGCAGTTCTTC. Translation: CASSRLGDSSYNEQFF. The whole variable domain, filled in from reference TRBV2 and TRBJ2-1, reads EPEVTQTPSHQVTQMGQEVILRCVPISNHLYFYWYRQILGQKVEFLVSFYNNEISEKSEIFDDQFSVERPDGSNFTLKIRSTKLEDSAMYFCASSRLGDSSYNEQFFGPGTRLTVL.

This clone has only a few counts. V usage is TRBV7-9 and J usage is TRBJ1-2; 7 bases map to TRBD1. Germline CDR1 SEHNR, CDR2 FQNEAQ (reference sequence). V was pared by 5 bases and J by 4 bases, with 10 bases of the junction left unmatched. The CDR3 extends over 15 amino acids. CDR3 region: CASSATGQLIYGYTF. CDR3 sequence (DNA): TGTGCCAGCAGCGCGACGGGACAGTTAATCTATGGCTACACCTTC.